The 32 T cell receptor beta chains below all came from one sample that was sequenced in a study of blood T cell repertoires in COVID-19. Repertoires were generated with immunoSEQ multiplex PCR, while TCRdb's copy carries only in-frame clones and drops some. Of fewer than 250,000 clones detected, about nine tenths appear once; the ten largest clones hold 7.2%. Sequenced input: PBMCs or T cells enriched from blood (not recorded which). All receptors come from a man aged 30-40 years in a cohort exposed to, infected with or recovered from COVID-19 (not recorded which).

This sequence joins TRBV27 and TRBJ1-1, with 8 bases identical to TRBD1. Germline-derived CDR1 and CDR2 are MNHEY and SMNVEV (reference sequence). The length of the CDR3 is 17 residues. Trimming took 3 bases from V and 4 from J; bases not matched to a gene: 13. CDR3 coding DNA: TGTGCCAGCAGTTTTGGGACAGGAGTATCTCGGGGCACTGAAGCTTTCTTT. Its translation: CASSFGTGVSRGTEAFF.

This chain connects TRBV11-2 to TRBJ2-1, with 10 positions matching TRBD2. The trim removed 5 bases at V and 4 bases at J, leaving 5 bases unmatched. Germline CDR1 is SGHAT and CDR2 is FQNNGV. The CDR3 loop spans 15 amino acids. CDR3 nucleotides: TGTGCCAGCAGCGCCCTTAGCGGGAGGTACAATGAGCAGTTCTTC. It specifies CASSALSGRYNEQFF.

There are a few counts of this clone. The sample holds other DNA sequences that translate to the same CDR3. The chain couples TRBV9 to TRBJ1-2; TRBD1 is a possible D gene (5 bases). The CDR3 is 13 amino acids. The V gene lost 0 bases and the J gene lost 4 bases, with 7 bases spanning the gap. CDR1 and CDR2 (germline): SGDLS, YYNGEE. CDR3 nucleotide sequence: TGTGCCAGCAGCGTAGGGCAGGGCTATGGCTACACCTTC. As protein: CASSVGQGYGYTF.

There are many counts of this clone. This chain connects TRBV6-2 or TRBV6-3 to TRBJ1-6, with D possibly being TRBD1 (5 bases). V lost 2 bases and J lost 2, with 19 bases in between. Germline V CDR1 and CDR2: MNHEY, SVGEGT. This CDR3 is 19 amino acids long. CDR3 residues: CASSYLRKGVVAYNSPLHF. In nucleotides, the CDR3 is TGTGCCAGCAGTTACCTCAGAAAAGGGGTAGTCGCCTATAATTCACCCCTCCACTTT.

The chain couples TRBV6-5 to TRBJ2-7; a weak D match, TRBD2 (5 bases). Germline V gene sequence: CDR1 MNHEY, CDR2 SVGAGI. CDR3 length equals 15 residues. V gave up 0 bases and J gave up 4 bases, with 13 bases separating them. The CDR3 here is CASSYSREGVYEQYF. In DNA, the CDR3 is TGTGCCAGCAGTTACTCACGAGAGGGAGTATACGAGCAGTACTTC.

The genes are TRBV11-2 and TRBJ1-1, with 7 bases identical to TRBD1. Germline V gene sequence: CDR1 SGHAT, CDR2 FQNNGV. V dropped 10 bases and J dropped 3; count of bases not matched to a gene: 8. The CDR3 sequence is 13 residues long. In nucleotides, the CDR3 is TGTGCCAACCTGGGACAGATTGACACTGAAGCTTTCTTT. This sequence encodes CANLGQIDTEAFF.

The chain's CDR3 is CASSFGEGTDTQYF. The CDR3 nucleotides read TGCGCCAGCAGCTTCGGGGAGGGGACAGATACGCAGTATTTT. This rearrangement joins TRBV5-1 to TRBJ2-3; 7 bases map to TRBD2. Germline CDR1 SGHRS, CDR2 YFSETQ. Losses at the gene ends were 2 bases for V and 3 bases for J; bases not matched to a gene: 3. The CDR3 contains 14 residues. Combining the CDR3 with reference TRBV5-1 and TRBJ2-3 gives the whole variable domain KAGVTQTPRYLIKTRGQQVTLSCSPISGHRSVSWYQQTPGQGLQFLFEYFSETQRNKGNFPGRFSGRQFSNSRSEMNVSTLELGDSALYLCASSFGEGTDTQYFGPGTRLTVL.

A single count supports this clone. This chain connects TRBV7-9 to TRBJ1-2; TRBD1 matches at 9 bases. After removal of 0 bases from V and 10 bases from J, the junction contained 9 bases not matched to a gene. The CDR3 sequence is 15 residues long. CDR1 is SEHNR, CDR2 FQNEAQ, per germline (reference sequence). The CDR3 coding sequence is TGTGCCAGCAGCTTAGCTCCCGCTACAGGGGGCAACTACACCTTC. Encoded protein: CASSLAPATGGNYTF.

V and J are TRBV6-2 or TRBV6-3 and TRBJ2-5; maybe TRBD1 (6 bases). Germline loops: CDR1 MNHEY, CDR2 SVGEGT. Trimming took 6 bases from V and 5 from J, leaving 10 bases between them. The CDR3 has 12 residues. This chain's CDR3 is CASSTQGETQYF. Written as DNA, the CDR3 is TGTGCCAGCAGCACTCAGGGGGAGACCCAGTACTTC.

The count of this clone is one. The CDR3 sequence: CASSLISSGGGTDTQYF. CDR3 in DNA: TGTGCCAGCAGCTTAATATCATCAGGGGGCGGCACAGATACGCAGTATTTT. The rearrangement uses TRBV7-2 and TRBJ2-3; 8 bases agree with TRBD1. V shed 2 bases and J 1 base; nucleotides not matched to a gene: 8. The CDR3 consists of 17 residues. Germline values: CDR1 SGHTA, CDR2 FQGNSA.

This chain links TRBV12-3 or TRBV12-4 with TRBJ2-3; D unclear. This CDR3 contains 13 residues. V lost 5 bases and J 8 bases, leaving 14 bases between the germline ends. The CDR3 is CASSVRVLSTQYF. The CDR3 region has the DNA TGTGCCAGCAGTGTCCGCGTCCTGAGTACGCAGTATTTT.

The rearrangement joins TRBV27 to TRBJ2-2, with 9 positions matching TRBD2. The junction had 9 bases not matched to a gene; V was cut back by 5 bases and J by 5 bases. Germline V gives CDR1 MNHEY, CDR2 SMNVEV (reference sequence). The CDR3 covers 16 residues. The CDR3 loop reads CASSAGALAGTGELFF. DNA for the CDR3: TGTGCCAGCAGTGCGGGGGCTCTAGCGGGGACCGGGGAGCTGTTTTTT.

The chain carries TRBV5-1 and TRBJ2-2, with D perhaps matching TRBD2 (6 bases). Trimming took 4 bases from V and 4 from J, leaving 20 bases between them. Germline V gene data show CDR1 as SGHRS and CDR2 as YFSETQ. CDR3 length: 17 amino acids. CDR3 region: CASSKSLAGRGTGELFF. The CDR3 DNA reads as TGCGCCAGCAGCAAATCCCTAGCCGGGAGAGGCACCGGGGAGCTGTTTTTT.

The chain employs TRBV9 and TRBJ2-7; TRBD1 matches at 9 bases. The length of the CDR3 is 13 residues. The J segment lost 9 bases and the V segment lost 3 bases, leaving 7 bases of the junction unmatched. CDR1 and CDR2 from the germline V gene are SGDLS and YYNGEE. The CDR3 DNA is TGTGCCAGCAGCGCCACTCCGGACAGGGGGCAGTACTTC. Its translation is CASSATPDRGQYF.

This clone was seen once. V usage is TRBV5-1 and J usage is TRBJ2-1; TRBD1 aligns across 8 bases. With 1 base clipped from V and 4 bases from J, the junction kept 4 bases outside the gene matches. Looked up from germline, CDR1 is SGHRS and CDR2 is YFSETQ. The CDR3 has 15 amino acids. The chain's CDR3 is CASSLLGQEYNEQFF. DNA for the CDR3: TGCGCCAGCAGCTTGCTGGGACAGGAGTACAATGAGCAGTTCTTC.

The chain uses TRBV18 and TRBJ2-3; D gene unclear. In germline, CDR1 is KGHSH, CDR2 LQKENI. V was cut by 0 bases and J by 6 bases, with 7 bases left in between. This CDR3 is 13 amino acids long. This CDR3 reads CASSPPLLDTQYF. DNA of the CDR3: TGTGCCAGCTCACCACCCTTATTGGATACGCAGTATTTT.

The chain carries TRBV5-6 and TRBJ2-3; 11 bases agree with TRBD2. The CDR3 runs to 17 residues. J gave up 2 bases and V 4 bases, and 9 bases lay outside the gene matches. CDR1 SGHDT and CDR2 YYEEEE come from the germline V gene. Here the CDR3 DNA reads TGTGCCAGCAGCACCTTTACTAGCGGGAGACTCACAGATACGCAGTATTTT. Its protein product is CASSTFTSGRLTDTQYF.

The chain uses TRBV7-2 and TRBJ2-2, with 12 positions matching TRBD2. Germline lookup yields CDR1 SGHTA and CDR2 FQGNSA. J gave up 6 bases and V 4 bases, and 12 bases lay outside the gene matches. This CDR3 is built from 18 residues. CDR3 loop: CASSSSLLAGGYSGELFF. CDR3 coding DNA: TGTGCCAGCAGCTCTTCCCTGCTAGCGGGAGGGTACTCCGGGGAGCTGTTTTTT.

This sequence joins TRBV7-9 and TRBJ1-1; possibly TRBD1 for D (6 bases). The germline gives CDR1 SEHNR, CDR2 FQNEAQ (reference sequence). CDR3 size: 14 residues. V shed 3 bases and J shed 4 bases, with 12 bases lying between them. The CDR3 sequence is CASSFRGAGTEAFF. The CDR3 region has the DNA TGTGCCAGCAGCTTTCGGGGGGCAGGCACTGAAGCTTTCTTT.

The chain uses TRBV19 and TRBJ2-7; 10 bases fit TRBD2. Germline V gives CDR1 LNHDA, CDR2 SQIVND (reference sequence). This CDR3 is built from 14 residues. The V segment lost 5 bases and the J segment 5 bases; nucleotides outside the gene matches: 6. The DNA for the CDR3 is TGTGCCAGTAGTCCGCTAGCGGGAGATAACGAGCAGTACTTC. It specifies CASSPLAGDNEQYF.

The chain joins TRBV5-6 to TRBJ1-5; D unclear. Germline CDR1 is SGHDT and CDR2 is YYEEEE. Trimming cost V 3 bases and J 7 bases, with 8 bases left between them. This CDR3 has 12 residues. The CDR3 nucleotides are TGTGCCAGCAGCTCCACGGGACAGCCCCAGCATTTT. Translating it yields CASSSTGQPQHF.

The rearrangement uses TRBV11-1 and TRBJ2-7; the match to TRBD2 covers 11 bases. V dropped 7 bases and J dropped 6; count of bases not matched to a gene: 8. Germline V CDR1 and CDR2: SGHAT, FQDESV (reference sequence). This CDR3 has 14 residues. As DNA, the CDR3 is TGTGCCAGCACCATCACTAGCGGGAGTGCCGAGCAGTACTTC. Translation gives CASTITSGSAEQYF.

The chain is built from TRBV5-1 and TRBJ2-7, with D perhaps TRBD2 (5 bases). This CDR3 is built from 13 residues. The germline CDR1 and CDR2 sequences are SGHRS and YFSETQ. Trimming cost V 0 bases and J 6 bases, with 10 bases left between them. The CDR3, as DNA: TGCGCCAGCAGCTTGGCCCTAGAGGGCGAGCAGTACTTC. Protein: CASSLALEGEQYF.

The CDR3 protein is CASSYAPNTEAFF. In DNA, the CDR3 is TGTGCCAGCAGTTATGCGCCGAACACTGAAGCTTTCTTT. The chain has TRBV6-5 and TRBJ1-1, with D hard to call. Trimming took 3 bases from V and 1 from J, leaving 6 bases between them. This CDR3 is built from 13 residues. Germline loops: CDR1 MNHEY, CDR2 SVGAGI.

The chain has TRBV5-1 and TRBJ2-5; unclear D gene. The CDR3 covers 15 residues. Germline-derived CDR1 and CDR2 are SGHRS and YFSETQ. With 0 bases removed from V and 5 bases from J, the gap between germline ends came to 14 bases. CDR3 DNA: TGCGCCAGCAGCTTGGGCCCCCGAATGAGGGAGACCCAGTACTTC. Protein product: CASSLGPRMRETQYF.

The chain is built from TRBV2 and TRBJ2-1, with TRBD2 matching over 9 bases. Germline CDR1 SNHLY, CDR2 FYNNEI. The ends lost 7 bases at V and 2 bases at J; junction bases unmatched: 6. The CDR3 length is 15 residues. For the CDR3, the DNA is TGTGCCAGCACCTTCGGACTAGCGCCCTACAATGAGCAGTTCTTC. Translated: CASTFGLAPYNEQFF.

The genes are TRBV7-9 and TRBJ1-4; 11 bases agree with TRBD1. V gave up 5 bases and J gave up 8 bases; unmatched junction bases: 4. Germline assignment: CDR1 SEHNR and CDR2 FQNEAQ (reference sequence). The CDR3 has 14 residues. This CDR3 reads CASSPGQGVEKLFF. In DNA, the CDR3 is TGTGCCAGCAGCCCGGGACAGGGGGTGGAAAAACTGTTTTTT.

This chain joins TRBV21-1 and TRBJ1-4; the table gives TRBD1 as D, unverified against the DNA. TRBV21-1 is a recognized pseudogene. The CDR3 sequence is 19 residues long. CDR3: CASSKAGQGTGVDNEKLFF. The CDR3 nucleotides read TGTGCCAGCAGCAAAGCGGGACAGGGTACGGGGGTTGATAATGAAAAACTGTTTTTT.

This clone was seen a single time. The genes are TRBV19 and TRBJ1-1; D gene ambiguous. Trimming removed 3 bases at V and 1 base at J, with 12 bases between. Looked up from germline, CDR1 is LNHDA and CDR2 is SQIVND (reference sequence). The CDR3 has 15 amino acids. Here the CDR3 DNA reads TGTGCCAGTAGTATTTACCTGGCCGAGAACACTGAAGCTTTCTTT. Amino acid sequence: CASSIYLAENTEAFF.

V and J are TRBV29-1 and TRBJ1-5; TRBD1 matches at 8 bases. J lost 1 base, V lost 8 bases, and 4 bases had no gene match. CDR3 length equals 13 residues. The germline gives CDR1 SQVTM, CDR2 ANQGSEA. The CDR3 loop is CSYRQGSNQPQHF. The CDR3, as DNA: TGCAGCTACCGACAGGGGAGCAATCAGCCCCAGCATTTT. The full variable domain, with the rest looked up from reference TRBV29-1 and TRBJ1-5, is SAVISQKPSRDICQRGTSLTIQCQVDSQVTMMFWYRQQPGQSLTLIATANQGSEATYESGFVIDKFPISRPNLTFSTLTVSNMSPEDSSIYLCSYRQGSNQPQHFGDGTRLSIL.

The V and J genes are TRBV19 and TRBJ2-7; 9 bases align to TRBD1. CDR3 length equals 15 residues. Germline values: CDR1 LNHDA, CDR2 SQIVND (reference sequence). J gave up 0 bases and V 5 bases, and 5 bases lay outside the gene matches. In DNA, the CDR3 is TGTGCCAGTAGTTACGACAGGGGGAGCTCCTACGAGCAGTACTTC. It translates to CASSYDRGSSYEQYF. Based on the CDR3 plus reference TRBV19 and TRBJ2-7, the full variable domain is DGGITQSPKYLFRKEGQNVTLSCEQNLNHDAMYWYRQDPGQGLRLIYYSQIVNDFQKGDIAEGYSVSREKKESFPLTVTSAQKNPTAFYLCASSYDRGSSYEQYFGPGTRLTVT.

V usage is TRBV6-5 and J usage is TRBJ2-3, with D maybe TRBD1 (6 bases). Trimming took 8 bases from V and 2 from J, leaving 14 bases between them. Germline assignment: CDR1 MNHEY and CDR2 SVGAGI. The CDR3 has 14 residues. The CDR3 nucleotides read TGTGCCAGCGCCAGGGACACGAACACAGATACGCAGTATTTT. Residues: CASARDTNTDTQYF.